This T cell receptor beta chain is from a study of OX40 agonist ivuxolimab in advanced cancers. At baseline, cycle 4 day 1, and cycle 7 day 1, blood was sampled. Looked up from germline, CDR1 is SGHNT and CDR2 is YYREEE (reference sequence). Unmatched junction bases numbered 8, after V lost 4 bases and J lost 6 bases. CDR3 length: 14 residues. Only in-frame clones appear in the TCRdb table, and some are missing; sequencing was by immunoSEQ multiplex PCR. In the table there are some 42,000 clones, 70% to 85% of which are singletons. Points on this clone: Antigen: not known.

Points from the study as a whole: Also showing low normalized T-cell clonal expansion were some of the nonresponders. There was clonal expansion of CD4+ and CD8+ blood T cells by week 6 at 0.1 to 3.0 mg/kg.

The gene calls are TRBV5-4 and TRBJ2-3, with 7 positions matching TRBD2. The receptor was isolated from an adult with an advanced solid tumor such as melanoma, head and neck, liver or kidney cancer. Sequences were derived from CD4+ or CD8+ T cells sorted from blood, sampled in a trial of the OX40 agonist ivuxolimab. The CDR3 nucleotides are TGTGCCAGCAGCCGAGGGGAGGGATGGGATACGCAGTATTTT. Translated: CASSRGEGWDTQYF.